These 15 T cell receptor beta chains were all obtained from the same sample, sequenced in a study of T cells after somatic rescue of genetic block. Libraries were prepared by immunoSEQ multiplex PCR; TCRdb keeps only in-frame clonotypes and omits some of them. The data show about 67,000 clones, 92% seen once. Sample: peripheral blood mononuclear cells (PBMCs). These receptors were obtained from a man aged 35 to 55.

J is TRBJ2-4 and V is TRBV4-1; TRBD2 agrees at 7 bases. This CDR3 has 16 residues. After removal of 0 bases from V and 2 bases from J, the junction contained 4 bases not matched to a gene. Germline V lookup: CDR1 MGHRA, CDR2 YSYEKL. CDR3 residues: CASSQDSGGTKNIQYF. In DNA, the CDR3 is TGCGCCAGCAGCCAAGATTCCGGGGGGACCAAAAACATTCAGTACTTC.

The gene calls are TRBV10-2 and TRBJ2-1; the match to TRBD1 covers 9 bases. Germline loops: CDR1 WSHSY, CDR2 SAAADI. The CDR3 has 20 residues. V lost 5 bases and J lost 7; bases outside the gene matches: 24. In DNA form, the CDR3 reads TGCGCCAGCAGTTCGAGGGGGACAGGGACCTACAGGCCCGGAAATAATGAGCAGTTCTTC. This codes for CASSSRGTGTYRPGNNEQFF.

The CDR3 DNA follows: TGCGCCAGCAGCTTAACTAGCGGGTATTACAATGAGCAGTTCTTC. It yields the protein CASSLTSGYYNEQFF. The chain is built from TRBV5-1 and TRBJ2-1; 9 positions agree with TRBD2. Trimming cost V 2 bases and J 4 bases; bases outside gene matches: 4. This CDR3 has 15 amino acids. Germline-derived CDR1 and CDR2 are SGHRS and YFSETQ.

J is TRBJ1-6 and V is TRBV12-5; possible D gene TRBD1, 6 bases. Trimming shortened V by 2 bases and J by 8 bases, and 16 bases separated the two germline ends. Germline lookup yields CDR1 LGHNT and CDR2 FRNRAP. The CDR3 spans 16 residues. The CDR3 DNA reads TGTGCTAGTGGTTTGATTACAGGGAAGTACGATTCACCCCTCCACTTT. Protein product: CASGLITGKYDSPLHF.

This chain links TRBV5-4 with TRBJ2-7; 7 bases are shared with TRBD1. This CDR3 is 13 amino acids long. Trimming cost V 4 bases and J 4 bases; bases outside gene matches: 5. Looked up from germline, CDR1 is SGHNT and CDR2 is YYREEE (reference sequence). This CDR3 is CASSRQGIYEQYF. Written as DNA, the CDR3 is TGTGCCAGCAGCAGACAGGGCATTTACGAGCAGTACTTC.

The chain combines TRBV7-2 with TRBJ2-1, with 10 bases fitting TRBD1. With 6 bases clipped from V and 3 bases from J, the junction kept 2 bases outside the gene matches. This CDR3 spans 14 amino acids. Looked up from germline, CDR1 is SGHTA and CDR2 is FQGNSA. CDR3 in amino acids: CASRGQGNYNEQFF. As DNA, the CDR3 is TGTGCCAGCAGGGGACAGGGGAACTACAATGAGCAGTTCTTC.

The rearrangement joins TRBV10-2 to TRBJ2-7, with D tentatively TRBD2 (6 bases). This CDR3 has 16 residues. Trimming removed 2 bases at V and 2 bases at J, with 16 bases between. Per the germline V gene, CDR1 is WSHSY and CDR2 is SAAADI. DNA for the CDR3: TGCGCCAGCAGTGAGGATTCTGGGACTCCAGCCTACGAGCAGTACTTC. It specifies CASSEDSGTPAYEQYF.

The CDR3 bases are TGTGCCAGCAGCGGACTGGGGGATAGCTCCTACGAGCAGTACTTC. Translation gives CASSGLGDSSYEQYF. This chain connects TRBV6-1 to TRBJ2-7; tentatively, D is TRBD1 or TRBD2 (5 bases each). CDR3 length: 15 residues. Germline V gene sequence: CDR1 MNHNS, CDR2 SASEGT. Trimming took 6 bases from V and 0 from J, leaving 15 bases between them.

CDR3 coding DNA: TGTGCCAGTAGTATTTTCACAGGGGGTAGCAATCAGCCCCAGCATTTT. As protein: CASSIFTGGSNQPQHF. The chain links TRBV19 to TRBJ1-5; 8 bases are shared with TRBD1. V was pared by 3 bases and J by 0 bases, with 4 bases of the junction left unmatched. This CDR3 is built from 16 residues. The germline gives CDR1 LNHDA, CDR2 SQIVND (reference sequence).

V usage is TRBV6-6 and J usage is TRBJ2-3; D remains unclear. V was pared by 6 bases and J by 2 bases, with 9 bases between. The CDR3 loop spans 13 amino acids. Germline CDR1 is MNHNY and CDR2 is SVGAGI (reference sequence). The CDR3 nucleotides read TGTGCCAGCAGCGACACCCACACAGATACGCAGTATTTT. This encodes CASSDTHTDTQYF.

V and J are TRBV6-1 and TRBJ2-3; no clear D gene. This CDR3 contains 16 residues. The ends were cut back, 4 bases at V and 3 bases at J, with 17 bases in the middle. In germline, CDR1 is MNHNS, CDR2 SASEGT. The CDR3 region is CASSGGFRQITDTQYF. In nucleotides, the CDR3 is TGTGCCAGCAGTGGAGGATTTCGGCAGATAACAGATACGCAGTATTTT.

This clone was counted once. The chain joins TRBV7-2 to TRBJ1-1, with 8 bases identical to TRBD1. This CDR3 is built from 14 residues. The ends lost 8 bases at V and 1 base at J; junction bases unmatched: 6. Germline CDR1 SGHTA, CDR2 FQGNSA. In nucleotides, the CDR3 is TGTGCCAGCCGGGAGGGACAGGCGAACACTGAAGCTTTCTTT. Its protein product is CASREGQANTEAFF.

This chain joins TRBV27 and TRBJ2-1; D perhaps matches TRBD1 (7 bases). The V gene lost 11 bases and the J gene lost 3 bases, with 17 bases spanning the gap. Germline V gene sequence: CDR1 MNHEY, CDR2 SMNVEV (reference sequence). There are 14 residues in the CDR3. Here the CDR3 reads CAAQGGTDYNEQFF. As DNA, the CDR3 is TGTGCCGCGCAAGGCGGGACAGACTACAATGAGCAGTTCTTC.

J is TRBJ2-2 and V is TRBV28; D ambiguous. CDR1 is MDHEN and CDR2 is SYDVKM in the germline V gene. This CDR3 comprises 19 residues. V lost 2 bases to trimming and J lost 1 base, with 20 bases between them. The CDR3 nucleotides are TGTGCCAGCAGTTTAAACTTGGGCAGGCTCGTGATGAACACCGGGGAGCTGTTTTTT. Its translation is CASSLNLGRLVMNTGELFF. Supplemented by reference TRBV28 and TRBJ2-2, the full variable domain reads DVKVTQSSRYLVKRTGEKVFLECVQDMDHENMFWYRQDPGLGLRLIYFSYDVKMKEKGDIPEGYSVSREKKERFSLILESASTNQTSMYLCASSLNLGRLVMNTGELFFGEGSRLTVL.

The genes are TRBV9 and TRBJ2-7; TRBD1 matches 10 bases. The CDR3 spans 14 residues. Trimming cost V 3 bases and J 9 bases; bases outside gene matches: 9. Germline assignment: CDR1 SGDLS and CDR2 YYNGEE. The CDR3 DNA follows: TGTGCCAGCAGCGGCGGGACAGGGGATCAAGGGCAGTACTTC. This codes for CASSGGTGDQGQYF.